The 2 T cell receptor beta chains reported below all come from one sample, sequenced in a study of monozygotic twins with inflammatory bowel disease. TCRdb re-called the 5' RACE reads and catalogs CDR3 proteins one per entry, DNA excluded. This sample contains fewer than 400,000 distinct CDR3 sequences. The source material was blood. The receptor source for this set is a human donor with ulcerative colitis or Crohn's disease, or a healthy co-twin of an affected twin (not recorded which).

The rearrangement joins TRBV12-3 or TRBV12-4 to TRBJ2-3; checking the TCRdb D call of TRBD1 is not possible without DNA. The CDR3 extends over 15 amino acids. This CDR3 is CASSFLIGASDTQYF.

V and J are TRBV7-2 and TRBJ1-6. Germline lookup yields CDR1 SGHTA and CDR2 FQGNSA. The CDR3 contains 15 residues. CDR3 protein: CASSLTGPNNSPLHF.